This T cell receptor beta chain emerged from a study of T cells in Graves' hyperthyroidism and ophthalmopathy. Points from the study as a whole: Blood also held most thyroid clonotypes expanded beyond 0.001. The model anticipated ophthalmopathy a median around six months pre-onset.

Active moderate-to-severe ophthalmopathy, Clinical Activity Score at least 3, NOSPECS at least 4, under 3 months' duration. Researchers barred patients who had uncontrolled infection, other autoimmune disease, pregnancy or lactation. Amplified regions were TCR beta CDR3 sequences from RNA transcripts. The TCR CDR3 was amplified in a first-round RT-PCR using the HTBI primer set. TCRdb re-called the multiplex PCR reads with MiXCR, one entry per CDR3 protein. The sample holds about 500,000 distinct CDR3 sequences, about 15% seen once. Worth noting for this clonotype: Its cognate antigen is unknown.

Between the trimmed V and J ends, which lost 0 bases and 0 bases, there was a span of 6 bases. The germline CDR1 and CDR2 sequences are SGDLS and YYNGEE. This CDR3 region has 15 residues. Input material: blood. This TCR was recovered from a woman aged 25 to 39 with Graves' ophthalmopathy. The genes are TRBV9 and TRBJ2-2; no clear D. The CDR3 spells CASSVEPPNTGELFF. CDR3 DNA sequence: TGTGCCAGCAGCGTAGAACCCCCGAACACCGGGGAGCTGTTTTTT.